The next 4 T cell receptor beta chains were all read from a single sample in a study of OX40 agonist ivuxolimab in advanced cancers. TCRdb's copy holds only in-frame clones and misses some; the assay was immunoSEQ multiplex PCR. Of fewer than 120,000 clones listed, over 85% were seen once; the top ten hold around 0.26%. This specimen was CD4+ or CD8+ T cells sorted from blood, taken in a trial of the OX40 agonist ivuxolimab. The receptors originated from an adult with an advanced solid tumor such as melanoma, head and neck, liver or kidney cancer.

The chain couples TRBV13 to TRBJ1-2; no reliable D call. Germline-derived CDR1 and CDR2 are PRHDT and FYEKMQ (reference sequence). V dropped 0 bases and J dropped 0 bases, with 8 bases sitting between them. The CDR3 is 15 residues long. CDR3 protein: CASSLGQAANYGYTF. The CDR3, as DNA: TGTGCCAGCAGCTTAGGCCAGGCCGCTAACTATGGCTACACCTTC. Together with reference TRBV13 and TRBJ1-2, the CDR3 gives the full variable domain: AAGVIQSPRHLIKEKRETATLKCYPIPRHDTVYWYQQGPGQDPQFLISFYEKMQSDKGSIPDRFSAQQFSDYHSELNMSSLELGDSALYFCASSLGQAANYGYTFGSGTRLTVV.

CDR3 residues: CASSLSTQGYEQYF. The CDR3 DNA reads TGTGCCAGCAGCCTAAGCACACAGGGATACGAGCAGTACTTC. The chain employs TRBV7-2 and TRBJ2-7, with D possibly matching TRBD1 (6 bases). Per germline, CDR1 SGHTA and CDR2 FQGNSA. V was shortened by 5 bases and J by 4 bases, with 15 bases between the two germline ends. This CDR3 is 14 amino acids long. The complete variable domain, with remaining parts taken from reference TRBV7-2 and TRBJ2-7, reads GAGVSQSPSNKVTEKGKDVELRCDPISGHTALYWYRQSLGQGLEFLIYFQGNSAPDKSGLPSDRFSAERTGGSVSTLTIQRTQQEDSAVYLCASSLSTQGYEQYFGPGTRLTVT.

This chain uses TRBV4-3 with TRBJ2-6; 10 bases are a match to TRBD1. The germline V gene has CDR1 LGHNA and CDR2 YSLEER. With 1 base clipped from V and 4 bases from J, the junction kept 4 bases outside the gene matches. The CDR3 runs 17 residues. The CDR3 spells CASSQGDRGSGANVLTF. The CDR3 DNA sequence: TGCGCCAGCAGCCAAGGGGACAGGGGTTCCGGGGCCAACGTCCTGACTTTC.

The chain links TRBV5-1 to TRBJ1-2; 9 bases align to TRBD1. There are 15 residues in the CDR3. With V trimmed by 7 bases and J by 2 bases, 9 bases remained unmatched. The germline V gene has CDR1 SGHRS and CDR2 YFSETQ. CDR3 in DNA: TGCGCCAGCTTCGCCGGGACAGGGTACAACTATGGCTACACCTTC. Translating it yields CASFAGTGYNYGYTF.